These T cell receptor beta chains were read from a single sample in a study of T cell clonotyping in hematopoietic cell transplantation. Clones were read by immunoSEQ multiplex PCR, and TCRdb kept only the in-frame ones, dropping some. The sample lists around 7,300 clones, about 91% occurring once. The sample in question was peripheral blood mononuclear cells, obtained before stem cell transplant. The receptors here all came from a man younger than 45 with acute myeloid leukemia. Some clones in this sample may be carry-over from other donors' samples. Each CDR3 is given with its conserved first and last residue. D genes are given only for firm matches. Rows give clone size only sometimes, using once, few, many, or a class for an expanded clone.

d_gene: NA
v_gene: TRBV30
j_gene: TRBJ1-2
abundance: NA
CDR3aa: CAWSLGPANYGYTF
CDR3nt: TGTGCCTGGAGTTTGGGACCAGCTAACTATGGCTACACCTTC

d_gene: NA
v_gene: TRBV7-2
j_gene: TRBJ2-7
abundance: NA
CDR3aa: CASSLVSGRGRDEQYF
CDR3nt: TGTGCCAGCAGCTTAGTTAGCGGGCGGGGGCGGGACGAGCAGTACTTC

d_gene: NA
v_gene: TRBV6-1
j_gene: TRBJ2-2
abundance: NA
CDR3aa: CASSVSTNTGELFF
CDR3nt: TGTGCCAGCAGTGTCAGCACGAACACCGGGGAGCTGTTTTTT

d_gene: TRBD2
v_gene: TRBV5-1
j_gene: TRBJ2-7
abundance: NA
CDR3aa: CASSSSGGPAYEQYF
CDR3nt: TGCGCCAGCAGCTCCAGCGGGGGGCCGGCCTACGAGCAGTACTTC

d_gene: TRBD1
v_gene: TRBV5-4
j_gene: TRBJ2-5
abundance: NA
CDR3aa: CASSLPDRPETQYF
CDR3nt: TGTGCCAGCAGCTTGCCGGACAGGCCGGAGACCCAGTACTTC

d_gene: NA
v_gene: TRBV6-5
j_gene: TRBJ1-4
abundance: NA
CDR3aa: CASRSQATEKLFF
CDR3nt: TGTGCCAGCAGATCACAGGCAACAGAAAAACTGTTTTTT

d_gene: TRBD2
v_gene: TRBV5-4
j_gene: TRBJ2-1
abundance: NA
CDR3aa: CASSSSFLERDGSYNEQFF
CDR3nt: TGTGCCAGCAGCTCATCCTTTTTAGAGCGGGATGGCTCCTACAATGAGCAGTTCTTC

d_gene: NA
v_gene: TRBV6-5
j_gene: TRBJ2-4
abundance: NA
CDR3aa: CASSYSRRGTKNIQYF
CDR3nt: TGTGCCAGCAGTTACTCGAGAAGGGGCACCAAAAACATTCAGTACTTC

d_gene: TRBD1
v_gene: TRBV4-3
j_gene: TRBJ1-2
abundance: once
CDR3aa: CASSQEGTAEYGYTF
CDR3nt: TGCGCCAGCAGCCAGGAAGGGACAGCCGAATATGGCTACACCTTC

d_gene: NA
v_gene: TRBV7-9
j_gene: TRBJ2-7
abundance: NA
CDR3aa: CASSLASAAYEQYF
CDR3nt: TGTGCCAGCAGCTTAGCGTCGGCGGCCTACGAGCAGTACTTC

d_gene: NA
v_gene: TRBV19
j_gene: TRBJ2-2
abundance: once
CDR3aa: CASEDSPSGGELFF
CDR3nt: TGTGCCAGTGAGGACTCCCCGTCGGGTGGGGAGCTGTTTTTT

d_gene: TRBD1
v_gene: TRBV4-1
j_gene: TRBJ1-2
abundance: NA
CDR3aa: CASSQDRTGLYGYTF
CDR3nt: TGCGCCAGCAGCCAAGATAGGACAGGTCTCTATGGCTACACCTTC

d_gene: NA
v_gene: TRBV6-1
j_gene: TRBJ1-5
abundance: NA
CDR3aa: CASNLNGRQPQHF
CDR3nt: TGTGCCAGCAATTTGAACGGGCGGCAGCCCCAGCATTTT

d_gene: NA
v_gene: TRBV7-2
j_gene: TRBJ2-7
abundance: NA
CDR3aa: CASSRTPTYEQYF
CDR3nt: TGTGCCAGCAGCCGGACACCGACCTACGAGCAGTACTTC

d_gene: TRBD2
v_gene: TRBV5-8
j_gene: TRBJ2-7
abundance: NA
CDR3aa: CASSFFLGIPSGAYEQYF
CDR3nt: TGTGCCAGCAGCTTCTTTCTGGGTATACCTAGCGGGGCCTACGAGCAGTACTTC

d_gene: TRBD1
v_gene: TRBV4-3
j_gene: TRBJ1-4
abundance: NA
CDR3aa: CASSQAGQGDEKLFF
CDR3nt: TGCGCCAGCAGCCAAGCGGGACAGGGTGATGAAAAACTGTTTTTT

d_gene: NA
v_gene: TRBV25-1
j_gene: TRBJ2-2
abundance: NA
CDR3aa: CASSVSIGELFF
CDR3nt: TGTGCCAGCAGTGTTTCAATCGGGGAGCTGTTTTTT

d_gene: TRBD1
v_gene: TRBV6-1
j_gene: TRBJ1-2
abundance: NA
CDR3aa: CASSDGAGTAIPYGYTF
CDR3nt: TGTGCCAGCAGTGACGGCGCTGGGACAGCTATACCCTATGGCTACACCTTC

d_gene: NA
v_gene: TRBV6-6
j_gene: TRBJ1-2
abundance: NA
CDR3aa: CASRPTEASGYTF
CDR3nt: TGTGCCAGCAGGCCGACAGAGGCCAGTGGCTACACCTTC

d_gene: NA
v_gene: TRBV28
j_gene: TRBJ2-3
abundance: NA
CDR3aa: CASSPPIGTSTDTQYF
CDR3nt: TGTGCCAGCAGTCCCCCTATCGGAACTAGCACAGATACGCAGTATTTT

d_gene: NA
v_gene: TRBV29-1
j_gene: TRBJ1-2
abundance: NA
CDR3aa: CSTPRSPVGNYGYTF
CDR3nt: TGCAGCACCCCGAGAAGTCCGGTTGGAAACTATGGCTACACCTTC

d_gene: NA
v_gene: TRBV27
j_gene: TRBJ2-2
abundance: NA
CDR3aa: CASSSRTEYAKGTGELFF
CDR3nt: TGTGCCAGCAGTTCCCGGACAGAGTACGCCAAGGGGACCGGGGAGCTGTTTTTT

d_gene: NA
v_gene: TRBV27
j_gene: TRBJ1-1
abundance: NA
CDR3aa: CASSPNLPGIKGDTEAFF
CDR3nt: TGTGCCAGCAGTCCAAACCTACCAGGGATCAAGGGCGACACTGAAGCTTTCTTT

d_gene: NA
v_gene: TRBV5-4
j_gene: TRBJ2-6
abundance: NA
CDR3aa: CASSPSKGRGANVLTF
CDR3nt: TGTGCCAGCAGCCCCAGCAAGGGACGAGGGGCCAACGTCCTGACTTTC

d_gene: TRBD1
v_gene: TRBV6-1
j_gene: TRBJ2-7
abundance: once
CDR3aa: CASSDRGQGGKEQYF
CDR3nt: TGTGCCAGCAGTGACCGCGGACAGGGTGGAAAGGAGCAGTACTTC

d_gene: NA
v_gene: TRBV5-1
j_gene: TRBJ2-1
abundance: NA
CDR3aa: CASSLAALSEQFF
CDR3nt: TGCGCCAGCAGCCTGGCTGCCCTCAGTGAGCAGTTCTTC

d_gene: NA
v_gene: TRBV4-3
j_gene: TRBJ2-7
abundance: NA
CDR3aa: CASSHEPLGGASVYEQYF
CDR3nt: TGCGCCAGCAGCCACGAGCCACTCGGCGGGGCTAGCGTCTACGAGCAGTACTTC

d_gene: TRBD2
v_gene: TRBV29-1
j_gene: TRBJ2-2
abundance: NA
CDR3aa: CSVPGRERTGELFF
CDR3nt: TGCAGCGTCCCTGGGCGGGAGCGAACCGGGGAGCTGTTTTTT

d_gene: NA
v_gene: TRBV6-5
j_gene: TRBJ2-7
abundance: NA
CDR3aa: CASSAGIYEQYF
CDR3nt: TGTGCCAGCAGTGCTGGGATCTACGAGCAGTACTTC

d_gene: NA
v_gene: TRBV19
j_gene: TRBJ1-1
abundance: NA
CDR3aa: CAIYPSGGASRGSKAFF
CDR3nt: TGTGCCATCTACCCGTCGGGGGGGGCCTCACGGGGTAGTAAAGCTTTCTTT

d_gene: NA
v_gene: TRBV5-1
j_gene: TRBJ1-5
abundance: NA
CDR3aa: CASSLEGVNQPQHF
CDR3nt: TGCGCCAGCAGCTTGGAGGGGGTAAATCAGCCCCAGCATTTT

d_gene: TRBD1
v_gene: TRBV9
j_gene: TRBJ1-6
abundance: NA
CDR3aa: CARGDSYNSPLHF
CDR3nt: TGTGCCAGAGGGGACAGCTATAATTCACCCCTCCACTTT

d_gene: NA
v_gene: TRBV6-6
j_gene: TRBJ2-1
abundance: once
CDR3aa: CASVQKSSYNEQFF
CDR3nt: TGTGCCAGCGTGCAGAAGAGCTCCTACAATGAGCAGTTCTTC

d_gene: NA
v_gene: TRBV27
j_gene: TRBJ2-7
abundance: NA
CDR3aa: CASSSLNHEQYF
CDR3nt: TGTGCCAGCAGCTCCCTGAACCACGAGCAGTACTTC

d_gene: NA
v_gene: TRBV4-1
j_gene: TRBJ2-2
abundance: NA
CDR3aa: CASSQSGQGTGELFF
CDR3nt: TGCGCCAGCAGCCAGTCCGGGCAAGGGACCGGGGAGCTGTTTTTT

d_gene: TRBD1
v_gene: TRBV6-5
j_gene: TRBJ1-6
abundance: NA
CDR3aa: CASSGTDYNSPLHF
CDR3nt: TGTGCCAGCAGTGGGACAGACTATAATTCACCCCTCCACTTT

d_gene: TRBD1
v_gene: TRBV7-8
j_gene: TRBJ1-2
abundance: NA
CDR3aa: CASSSLPQGARYGYTF
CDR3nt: TGTGCCAGCAGCTCGCTCCCCCAGGGGGCGCGGTATGGCTACACCTTC

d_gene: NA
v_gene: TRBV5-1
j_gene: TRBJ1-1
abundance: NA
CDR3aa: CASSRGDGMNTEAFF
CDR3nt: TGCGCCAGCAGCCGTGGGGACGGTATGAACACTGAAGCTTTCTTT

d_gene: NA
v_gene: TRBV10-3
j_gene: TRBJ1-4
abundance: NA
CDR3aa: CAISESHRDSVREKLFF
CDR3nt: TGTGCCATCAGTGAGTCCCACCGGGACTCCGTTAGGGAAAAACTGTTTTTT

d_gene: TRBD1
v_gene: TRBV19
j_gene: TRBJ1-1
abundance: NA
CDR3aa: CASSTLPGQGVAEAFF
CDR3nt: TGTGCCAGTAGTACTCTTCCGGGACAGGGGGTTGCTGAAGCTTTCTTT

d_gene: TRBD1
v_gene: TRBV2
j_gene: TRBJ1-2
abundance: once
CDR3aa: CARGTGVNYGYTF
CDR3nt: TGTGCCAGGGGGACAGGGGTAAATTATGGCTACACCTTC